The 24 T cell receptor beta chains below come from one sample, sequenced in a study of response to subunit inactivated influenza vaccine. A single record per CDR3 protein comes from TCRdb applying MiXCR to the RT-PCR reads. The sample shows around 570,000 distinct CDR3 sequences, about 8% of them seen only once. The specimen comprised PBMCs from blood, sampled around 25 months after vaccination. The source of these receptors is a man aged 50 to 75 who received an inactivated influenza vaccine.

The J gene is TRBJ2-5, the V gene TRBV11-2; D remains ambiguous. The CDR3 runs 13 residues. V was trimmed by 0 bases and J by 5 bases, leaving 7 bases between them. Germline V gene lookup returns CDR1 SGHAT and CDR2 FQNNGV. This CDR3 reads CASSLDEIETQYF. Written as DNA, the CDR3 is TGTGCCAGCAGCTTAGATGAGATCGAGACCCAGTACTTC.

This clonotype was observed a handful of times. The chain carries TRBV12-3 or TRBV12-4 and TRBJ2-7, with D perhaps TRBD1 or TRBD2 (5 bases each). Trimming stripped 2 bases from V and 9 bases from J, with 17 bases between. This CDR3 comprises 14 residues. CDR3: CASSLFGGPGRQYF. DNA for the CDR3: TGTGCCAGCAGTTTATTTGGCGGGCCAGGGCGGCAGTACTTC.

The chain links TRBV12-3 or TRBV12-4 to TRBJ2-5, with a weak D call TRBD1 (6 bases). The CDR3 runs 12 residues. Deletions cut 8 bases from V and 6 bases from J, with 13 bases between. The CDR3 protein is CASGTGSQTQYF. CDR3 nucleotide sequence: TGTGCCAGCGGAACAGGGAGTCAGACCCAGTACTTC.

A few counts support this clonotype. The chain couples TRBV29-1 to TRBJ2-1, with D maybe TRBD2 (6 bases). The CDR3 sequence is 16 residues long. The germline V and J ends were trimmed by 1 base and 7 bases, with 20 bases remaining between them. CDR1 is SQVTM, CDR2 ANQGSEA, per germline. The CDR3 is CSVEGGDLRGQNEQFF. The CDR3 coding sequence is TGCAGCGTTGAAGGGGGGGACCTACGTGGGCAAAATGAGCAGTTCTTC.

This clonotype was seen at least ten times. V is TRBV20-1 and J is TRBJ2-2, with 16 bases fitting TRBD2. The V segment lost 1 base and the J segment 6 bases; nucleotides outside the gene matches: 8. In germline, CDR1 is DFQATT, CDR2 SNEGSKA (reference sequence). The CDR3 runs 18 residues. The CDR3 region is CSARAPGTSGRAPGELFF. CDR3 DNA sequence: TGCAGTGCTAGAGCCCCCGGGACTAGCGGGAGGGCTCCCGGGGAGCTGTTTTTT.

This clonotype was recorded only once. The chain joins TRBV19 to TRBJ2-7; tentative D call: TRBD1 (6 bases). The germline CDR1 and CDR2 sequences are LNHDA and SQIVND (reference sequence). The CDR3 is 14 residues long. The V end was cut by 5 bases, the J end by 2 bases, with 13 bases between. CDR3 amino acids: CASSAGTFTYEQYF. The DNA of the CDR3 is TGTGCCAGTAGTGCTGGGACATTCACCTACGAGCAGTACTTC. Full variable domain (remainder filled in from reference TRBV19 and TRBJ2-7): DGGITQSPKYLFRKEGQNVTLSCEQNLNHDAMYWYRQDPGQGLRLIYYSQIVNDFQKGDIAEGYSVSREKKESFPLTVTSAQKNPTAFYLCASSAGTFTYEQYFGPGTRLTVT.

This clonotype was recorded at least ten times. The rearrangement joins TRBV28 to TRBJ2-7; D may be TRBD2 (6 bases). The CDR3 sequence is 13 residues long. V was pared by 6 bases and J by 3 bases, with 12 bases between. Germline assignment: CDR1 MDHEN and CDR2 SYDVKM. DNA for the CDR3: TGTGCCAGCAGGAGGGGAGGAGGCTACGAGCAGTACTTC. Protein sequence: CASRRGGGYEQYF.

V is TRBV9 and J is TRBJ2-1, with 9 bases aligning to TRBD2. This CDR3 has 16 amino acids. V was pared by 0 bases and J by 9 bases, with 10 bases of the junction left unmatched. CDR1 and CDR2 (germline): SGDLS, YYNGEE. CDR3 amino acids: CASSVGVGGGAGEQFF. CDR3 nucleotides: TGTGCCAGCAGCGTAGGTGTCGGCGGGGGGGCAGGTGAGCAGTTCTTC.

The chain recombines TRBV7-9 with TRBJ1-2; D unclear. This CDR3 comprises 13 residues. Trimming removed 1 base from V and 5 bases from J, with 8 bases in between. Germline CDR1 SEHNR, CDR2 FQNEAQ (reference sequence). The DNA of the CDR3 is TGTGCCAGCAGCTTAGTGGCGGAGTATGGCTACACCTTC. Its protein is CASSLVAEYGYTF.

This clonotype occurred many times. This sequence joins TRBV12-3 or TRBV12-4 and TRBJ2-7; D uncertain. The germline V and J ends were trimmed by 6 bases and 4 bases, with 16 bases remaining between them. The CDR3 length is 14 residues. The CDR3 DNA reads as TGTGCCAGCAGCCTCGGACGGGCAAGGTACGAGCAGTACTTC. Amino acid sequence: CASSLGRARYEQYF.

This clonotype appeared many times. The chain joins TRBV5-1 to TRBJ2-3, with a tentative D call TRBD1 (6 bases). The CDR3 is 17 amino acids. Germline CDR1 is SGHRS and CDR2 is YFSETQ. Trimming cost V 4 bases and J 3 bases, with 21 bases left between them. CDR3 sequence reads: CASSGGAGTPGTDTQYF. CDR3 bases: TGCGCCAGCAGCGGAGGAGCCGGGACACCAGGGACAGATACGCAGTATTTT.

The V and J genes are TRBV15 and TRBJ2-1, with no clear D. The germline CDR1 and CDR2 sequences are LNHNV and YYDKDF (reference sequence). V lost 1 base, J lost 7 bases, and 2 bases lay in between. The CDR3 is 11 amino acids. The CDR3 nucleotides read TGTGCCACCAGCAGAGGGAATGAGCAGTTCTTC. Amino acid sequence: CATSRGNEQFF.

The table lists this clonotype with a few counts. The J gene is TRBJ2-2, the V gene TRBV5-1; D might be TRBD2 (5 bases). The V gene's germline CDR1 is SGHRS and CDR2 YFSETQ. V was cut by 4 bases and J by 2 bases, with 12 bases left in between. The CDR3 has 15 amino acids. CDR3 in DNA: TGCGCCAGCAGCGCGGGCAGGATAAACACCGGGGAGCTGTTTTTT. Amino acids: CASSAGRINTGELFF.

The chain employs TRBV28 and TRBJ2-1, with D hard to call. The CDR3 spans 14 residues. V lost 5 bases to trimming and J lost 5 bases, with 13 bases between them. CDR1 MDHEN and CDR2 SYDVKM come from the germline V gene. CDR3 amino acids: CASSPQLVNNEQFF. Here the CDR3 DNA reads TGTGCCAGCAGTCCGCAGTTAGTCAACAATGAGCAGTTCTTC.

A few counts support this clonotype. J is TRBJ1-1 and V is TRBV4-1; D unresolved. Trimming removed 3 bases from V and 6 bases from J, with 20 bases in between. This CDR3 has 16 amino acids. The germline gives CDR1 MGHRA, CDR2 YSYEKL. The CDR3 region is CASSHLHKSPLAEAFF. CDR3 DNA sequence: TGCGCCAGCAGCCACCTCCATAAGAGCCCCCTCGCTGAAGCTTTCTTT.

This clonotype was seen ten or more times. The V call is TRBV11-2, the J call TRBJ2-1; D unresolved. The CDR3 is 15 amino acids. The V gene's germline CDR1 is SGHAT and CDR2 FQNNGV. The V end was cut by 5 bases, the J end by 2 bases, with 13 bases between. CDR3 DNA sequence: TGTGCCAGCAGCCCCCGGAATCGGGCCTACAATGAGCAGTTCTTC. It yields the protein CASSPRNRAYNEQFF. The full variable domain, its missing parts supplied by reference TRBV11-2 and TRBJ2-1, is EAGVAQSPRYKIIEKRQSVAFWCNPISGHATLYWYQQILGQGPKLLIQFQNNGVVDDSQLPKDRFSAERLKGVDSTLKIQPAKLEDSAVYLCASSPRNRAYNEQFFGPGTRLTVL.

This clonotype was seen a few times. The DNA of the CDR3 is TGCGCCAGCAGCTTCTTACAGGGGGAATCTAGCAATCAGCCCCAGCATTTT. Amino acid sequence: CASSFLQGESSNQPQHF. The chain recombines TRBV5-1 with TRBJ1-5; 8 bases are a match to TRBD1. The CDR3 sequence is 17 residues long. J gave up 0 bases and V 2 bases, and 7 bases lay outside the gene matches. Germline CDR1 reads SGHRS; CDR2 reads YFSETQ.

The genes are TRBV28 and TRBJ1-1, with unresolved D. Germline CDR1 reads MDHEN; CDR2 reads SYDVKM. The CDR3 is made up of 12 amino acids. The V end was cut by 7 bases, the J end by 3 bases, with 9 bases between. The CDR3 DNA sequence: TGTGCCAGCATTGCGGAGGACACTGAAGCTTTCTTT. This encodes CASIAEDTEAFF.

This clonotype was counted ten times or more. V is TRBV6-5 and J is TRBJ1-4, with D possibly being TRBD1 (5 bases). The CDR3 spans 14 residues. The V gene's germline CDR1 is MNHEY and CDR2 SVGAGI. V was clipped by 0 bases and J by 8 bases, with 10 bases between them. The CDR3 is CASSYSQAKEKLFF. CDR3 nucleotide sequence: TGTGCCAGCAGTTACTCACAGGCGAAGGAAAAACTGTTTTTT.

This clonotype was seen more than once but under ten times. The CDR3 coding sequence is TGTGCCAGCACTAGGGGTTTCAGCAATCAGCCCCAGCATTTT. This sequence encodes CASTRGFSNQPQHF. The chain links TRBV28 to TRBJ1-5, with D tentatively TRBD1 (5 bases). The CDR3 extends over 14 amino acids. Germline V gene lookup returns CDR1 MDHEN and CDR2 SYDVKM. The ends were cut back, 7 bases at V and 1 base at J, with 11 bases in the middle. The full variable domain, with the rest looked up from reference TRBV28 and TRBJ1-5, is DVKVTQSSRYLVKRTGEKVFLECVQDMDHENMFWYRQDPGLGLRLIYFSYDVKMKEKGDIPEGYSVSREKKERFSLILESASTNQTSMYLCASTRGFSNQPQHFGDGTRLSIL.

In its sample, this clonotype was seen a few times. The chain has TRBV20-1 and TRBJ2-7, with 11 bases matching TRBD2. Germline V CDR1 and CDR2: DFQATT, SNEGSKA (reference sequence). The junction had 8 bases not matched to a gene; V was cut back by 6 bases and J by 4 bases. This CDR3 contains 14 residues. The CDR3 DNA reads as TGCAGTGCCTGGGGCGGGACTAGCGGTTACGAGCAGTACTTC. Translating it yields CSAWGGTSGYEQYF.

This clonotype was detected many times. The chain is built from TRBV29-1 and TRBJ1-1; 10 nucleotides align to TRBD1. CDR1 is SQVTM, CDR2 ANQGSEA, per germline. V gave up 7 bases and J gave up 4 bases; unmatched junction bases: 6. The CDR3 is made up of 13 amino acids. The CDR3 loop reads CSAWDRGATEAFF. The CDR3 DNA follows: TGCAGCGCTTGGGACAGGGGTGCCACTGAAGCTTTCTTT.

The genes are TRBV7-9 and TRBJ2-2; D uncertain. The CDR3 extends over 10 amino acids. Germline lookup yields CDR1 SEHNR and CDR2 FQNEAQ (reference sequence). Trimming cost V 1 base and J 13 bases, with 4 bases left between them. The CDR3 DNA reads TGTGCCAGCAGCTTAGACGCGCTGTTTTTT. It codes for CASSLDALFF.

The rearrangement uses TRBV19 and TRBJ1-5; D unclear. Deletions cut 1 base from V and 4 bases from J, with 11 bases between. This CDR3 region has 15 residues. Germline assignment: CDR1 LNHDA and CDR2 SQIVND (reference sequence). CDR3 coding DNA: TGTGCCAGTAGTATAGCACAGACAATTAATCAGCCCCAGCATTTT. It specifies CASSIAQTINQPQHF.